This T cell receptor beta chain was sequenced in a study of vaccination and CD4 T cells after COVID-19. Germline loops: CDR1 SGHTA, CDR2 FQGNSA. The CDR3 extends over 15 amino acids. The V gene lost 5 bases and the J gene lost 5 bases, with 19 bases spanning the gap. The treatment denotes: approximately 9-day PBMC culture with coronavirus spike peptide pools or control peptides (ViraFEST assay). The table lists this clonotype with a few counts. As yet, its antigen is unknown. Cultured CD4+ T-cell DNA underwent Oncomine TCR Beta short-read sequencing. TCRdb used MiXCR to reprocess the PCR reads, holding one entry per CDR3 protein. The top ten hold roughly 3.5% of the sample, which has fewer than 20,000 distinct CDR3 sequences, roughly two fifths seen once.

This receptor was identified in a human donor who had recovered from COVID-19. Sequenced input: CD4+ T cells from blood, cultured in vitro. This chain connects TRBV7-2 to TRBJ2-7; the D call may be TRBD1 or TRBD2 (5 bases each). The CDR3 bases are TGTGCCAGCAGCCCCTTTCCCCGGGGCCGCGACGAGCAGTACTTC. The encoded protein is CASSPFPRGRDEQYF.